These 8 T cell receptor beta chains were sequenced from one sample in a study of blood T cells in healthy people across ages. A sample-barcoded 5' primer and a J-beta primer mix were used in a second PCR of roughly 6 to 11 cycles. From the 5' RACE reads, TCRdb called clonotypes with MiXCR, one entry per CDR3 protein. The sample comprises around 990,000 distinct CDR3 sequences, roughly 24% of which are singletons, and around 0.75% rests with the top ten. This sample also belongs to another study, concerning T cells of mothers and their children.

The sample consisted of blood. These receptor sequences come from a girl aged 2-10 years in good health.

The chain joins TRBV6-2 or TRBV6-3 to TRBJ1-5, with TRBD1 identical over 9 bases. With V trimmed by 6 bases and J by 3 bases, 3 bases remained unmatched. This CDR3 comprises 14 residues. Germline V CDR1 and CDR2: MNHEY, SVGEGT. CDR3 in amino acids: CASSRDRDNQPQHF. CDR3 DNA sequence: TGTGCCAGCAGCAGGGACAGGGACAATCAGCCCCAGCATTTT.

The chain carries TRBV9 and TRBJ2-1; unclear D gene. The J call may be in error: the DNA end matches TRBJ2-5 better. The CDR3 sequence is 14 residues long. Germline V lookup: CDR1 SGDLS, CDR2 YYNGEE. The CDR3 reads CASSVEYFQETQYF. CDR3 nucleotides: TGTGCCAGCAGCGTAGAGTACTTCCAAGAGACCCAGTACTTC.

This clonotype showed up just a few times. The rearrangement joins TRBV11-2 to TRBJ1-3, with D unresolved. Trimming took off 5 bases at V and 2 bases at J, with 13 bases between the two ends. The CDR3 is 15 amino acids. Germline CDR1 reads SGHAT; CDR2 reads FQNNGV. The CDR3 DNA reads as TGTGCCAGCAGCCAAAAGCAGGTTACTGGAAACACCATATATTTT. Encoded protein: CASSQKQVTGNTIYF.

A few counts support this clonotype. V gene TRBV20-1 combines with J gene TRBJ2-1, with 9 bases aligning to TRBD2. Germline CDR1 DFQATT, CDR2 SNEGSKA (reference sequence). There are 15 residues in the CDR3. V was clipped by 3 bases and J by 8 bases; unmatched bases: 11. The CDR3 loop is CSASQTSGYSDEQFF. The CDR3 DNA reads TGCAGTGCTAGTCAAACTAGCGGGTATAGCGATGAGCAGTTCTTC.

This clonotype was counted between two and nine times. This chain joins TRBV5-6 and TRBJ2-7; 7 positions agree with TRBD1. CDR3 length: 15 residues. Germline values: CDR1 SGHDT, CDR2 YYEEEE. V lost 4 bases to trimming and J lost 5 bases; unmatched junction nucleotides: 12. The CDR3 sequence: CASSPLGTEGNEQYF. Written as DNA, the CDR3 is TGTGCCAGCAGCCCTCTTGGGACAGAGGGAAACGAGCAGTACTTC.

V and J are TRBV6-1 and TRBJ1-1, with D maybe TRBD1 (5 bases). Between the trimmed V and J ends, which lost 3 bases and 6 bases, there was a span of 20 bases. Germline V lookup: CDR1 MNHNS, CDR2 SASEGT. This CDR3 comprises 16 residues. Here the CDR3 reads CASSDPATWGKAEAFF. CDR3 in DNA: TGTGCCAGCAGTGATCCTGCCACATGGGGGAAGGCTGAAGCTTTCTTT.

The chain combines TRBV7-3 with TRBJ2-5, with a tentative D call TRBD2 (6 bases). The DNA end favors TRBJ2-7, so the J call may be wrong. CDR3 length equals 14 residues. Germline CDR1 and CDR2: SGHTA and FQGTGA. CDR3 protein: CASSSRGLVDEQYF. CDR3 DNA: TGTGCCAGCAGCTCCCGGGGGTTGGTTGACGAGCAGTACTTC.

On this clonotype itself: At one end the junction does not follow the germline gene, possibly because of a read error. V is TRBV12-3 or TRBV12-4 and J is TRBJ2-3; 7 bases agree with TRBD1. This CDR3 has 14 amino acids. The CDR3 loop reads CASRDTRGTDAQYF. For the CDR3, the DNA is TGTGCCAGCAGAGACACGCGTGGGACAGATGCGCAGTATTTT.